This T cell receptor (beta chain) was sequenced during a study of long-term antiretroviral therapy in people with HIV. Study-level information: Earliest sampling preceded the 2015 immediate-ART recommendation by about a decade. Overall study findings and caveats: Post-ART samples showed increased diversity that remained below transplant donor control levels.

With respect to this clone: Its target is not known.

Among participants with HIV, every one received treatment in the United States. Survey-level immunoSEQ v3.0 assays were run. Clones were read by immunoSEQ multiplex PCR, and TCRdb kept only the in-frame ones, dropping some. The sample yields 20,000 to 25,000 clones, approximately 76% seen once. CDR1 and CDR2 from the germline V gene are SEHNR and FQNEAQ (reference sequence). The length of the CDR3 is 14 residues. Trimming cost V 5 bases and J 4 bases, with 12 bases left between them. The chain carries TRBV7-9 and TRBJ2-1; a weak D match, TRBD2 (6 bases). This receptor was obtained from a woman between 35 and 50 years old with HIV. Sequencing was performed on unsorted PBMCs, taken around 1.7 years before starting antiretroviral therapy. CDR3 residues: CASSPTGTYNEQFF. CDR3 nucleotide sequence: TGTGCCAGCAGCCCTACCGGGACTTACAATGAGCAGTTCTTC.